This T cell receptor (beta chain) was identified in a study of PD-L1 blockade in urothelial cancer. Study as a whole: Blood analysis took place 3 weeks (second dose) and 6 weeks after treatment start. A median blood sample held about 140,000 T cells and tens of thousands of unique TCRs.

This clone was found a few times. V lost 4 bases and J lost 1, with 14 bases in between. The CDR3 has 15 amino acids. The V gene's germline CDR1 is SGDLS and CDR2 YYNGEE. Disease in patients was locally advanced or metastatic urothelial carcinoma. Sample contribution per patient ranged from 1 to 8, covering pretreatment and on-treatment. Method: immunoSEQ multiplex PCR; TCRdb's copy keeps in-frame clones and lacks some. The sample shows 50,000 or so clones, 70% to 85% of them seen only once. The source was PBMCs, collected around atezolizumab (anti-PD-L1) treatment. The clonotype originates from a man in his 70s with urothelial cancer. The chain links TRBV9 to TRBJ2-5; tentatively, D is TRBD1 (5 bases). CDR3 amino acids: CASSPKVDSQETQYF. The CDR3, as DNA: TGTGCCAGCAGCCCCAAAGTTGACAGCCAAGAGACCCAGTACTTC.